Presented here are 23 T cell receptor beta chains from one specimen sequenced in a study of radiotherapy plus CTLA-4 blockade in lung cancer. Libraries were prepared by immunoSEQ multiplex PCR; TCRdb keeps only in-frame clonotypes and omits some of them. The sample carries tens of thousands of clones, over 70% recorded once. The sample consisted of peripheral blood, taken from a patient treated with radiotherapy plus ipilimumab. These receptors originate from a human donor with non-small cell lung cancer who had a partial response to radiotherapy plus ipilimumab. Some clones in this sample may be carry-over from other donors' samples.

CDR3 bases: TGCGCCAGCAGCCCCGGGACTAGCCGCGTCGGGCAGTACTTC. It translates to CASSPGTSRVGQYF. The rearrangement links TRBV5-1 to TRBJ2-7, with TRBD2 matching 9 bases. In germline, CDR1 is SGHRS, CDR2 YFSETQ. The J segment lost 9 bases and the V segment lost 4 bases, leaving 11 bases of the junction unmatched. The CDR3 extends over 14 amino acids.

The gene calls are TRBV11-3 and TRBJ2-7; 9 bases are a match to TRBD1. This CDR3 region has 13 residues. The V segment lost 7 bases and the J segment 9 bases; nucleotides outside the gene matches: 10. The germline gives CDR1 SGHNT, CDR2 YENEEA. CDR3 sequence: CASNPGTGNAQYF. As DNA, the CDR3 is TGTGCCAGCAACCCCGGGACAGGGAATGCGCAGTACTTC. Combining the CDR3 with reference TRBV11-3 and TRBJ2-7 gives the whole variable domain EAGVVQSPRYKIIEKKQPVAFWCNPISGHNTLYWYLQNLGQGPELLIRYENEEAVDDSQLPKDRFSAERLKGVDSTLKIQPAELGDSAVYLCASNPGTGNAQYFGPGTRLTVT.

As for this clone: The same CDR3 can be traced to other DNA sequences in this sample. The J gene is TRBJ2-7, the V gene TRBV5-1, with 8 bases identical to TRBD2. In germline, CDR1 is SGHRS, CDR2 YFSETQ. V trimming: 1 base; J trimming: 0 bases; junction bases outside the gene matches: 0. CDR3 size: 14 residues. As DNA, the CDR3 is TGCGCCAGCAGCTTGACTAGCGGCTCCTACGAGCAGTACTTC. It is translated as CASSLTSGSYEQYF.

The rearrangement uses TRBV2 and TRBJ2-1; TRBD2 matches at 14 bases. Germline trimming cut 7 bases from V and 6 bases from J; bases unmatched to any gene: 5. The CDR3 length is 15 residues. CDR1 is SNHLY and CDR2 is FYNNEI in the germline V gene. The CDR3 is CASTPTSGRANEQFF. In DNA form, the CDR3 reads TGTGCCAGCACCCCGACTAGCGGGAGGGCCAATGAGCAGTTCTTC.

The rearrangement uses TRBV28 and TRBJ1-1, with TRBD1 identical over 7 bases. CDR3 length equals 14 residues. Germline-derived CDR1 and CDR2 are MDHEN and SYDVKM. Trimming cost V 1 base and J 5 bases; bases outside gene matches: 4. In nucleotides, the CDR3 is TGTGCCAGCAGTTTATTCAGGGGGAAGACTGAAGCTTTCTTT. This sequence encodes CASSLFRGKTEAFF.

The chain uses TRBV6-5 and TRBJ2-7, with TRBD1 matching 7 bases. The germline gives CDR1 MNHEY, CDR2 SVGAGI. Trimming took 5 bases from V and 7 from J; bases not matched to a gene: 14. This CDR3 has 15 residues. The CDR3 DNA follows: TGTGCCAGCAGTCGCCACGAGACAGGGCCTCGGGAGCAGTACTTC. Translation gives CASSRHETGPREQYF.

CDR3 in amino acids: CASSQEPGLDNEQFF. DNA of the CDR3: TGCGCCAGCAGCCAAGAGCCGGGACTAGACAATGAGCAGTTCTTC. This chain links TRBV5-1 with TRBJ2-1, with 8 bases aligning to TRBD2. J was trimmed by 5 bases and V by 4 bases; bases with no gene match: 8. From germline, CDR1 is SGHRS and CDR2 YFSETQ. The CDR3 extends over 15 amino acids.

The V gene is TRBV19, the J gene TRBJ1-6, with 8 bases lining up with TRBD1. The V gene's germline CDR1 is LNHDA and CDR2 SQIVND (reference sequence). There are 15 residues in the CDR3. The V and J ends lost 6 bases and 7 bases, in that order; junction bases with no gene match: 8. CDR3 in DNA: TGTGCCAGTAGCACCTCCGGGACAGGAAATTCACCCCTCCACTTT. Its translation: CASSTSGTGNSPLHF.

The gene calls are TRBV19 and TRBJ2-2; 8 positions match TRBD2. From germline, CDR1 is LNHDA and CDR2 SQIVND (reference sequence). The CDR3 extends over 15 amino acids. V lost 8 bases to trimming and J lost 0 bases; unmatched junction nucleotides: 5. CDR3 loop: CASRPGLANTGELFF. The CDR3 DNA reads as TGTGCCAGTCGCCCGGGACTAGCGAACACCGGGGAGCTGTTTTTT.

The chain couples TRBV7-2 to TRBJ2-7; no definite D call. The CDR3 is made up of 12 amino acids. Trimming stripped 4 bases from V and 3 bases from J, with 7 bases between. Germline V gene lookup returns CDR1 SGHTA and CDR2 FQGNSA. The CDR3 loop is CASSSFSYEQYF. The CDR3 DNA reads TGTGCCAGCAGCTCTTTCAGCTACGAGCAGTACTTC. Variable domain in full (rest from reference TRBV7-2 and TRBJ2-7): GAGVSQSPSNKVTEKGKDVELRCDPISGHTALYWYRQSLGQGLEFLIYFQGNSAPDKSGLPSDRFSAERTGGSVSTLTIQRTQQEDSAVYLCASSSFSYEQYFGPGTRLTVT.

The rearrangement links TRBV19 to TRBJ2-5, with D tentatively TRBD2 (6 bases). The germline gives CDR1 LNHDA, CDR2 SQIVND (reference sequence). CDR3 length: 15 amino acids. Trimming cost V 4 bases and J 8 bases, with 20 bases left between them. The CDR3 nucleotides read TGTGCCAGTAGTACAAGCGGGTCGGCAGGGTATACCCAGTACTTC. Protein product: CASSTSGSAGYTQYF. The complete variable domain, with remaining parts taken from reference TRBV19 and TRBJ2-5, reads DGGITQSPKYLFRKEGQNVTLSCEQNLNHDAMYWYRQDPGQGLRLIYYSQIVNDFQKGDIAEGYSVSREKKESFPLTVTSAQKNPTAFYLCASSTSGSAGYTQYFGPGTRLLVL.

For the CDR3, the DNA is TGCGCCAGCAGCCAAGGGACAGGGATTGAAGCTTTCTTT. As protein: CASSQGTGIEAFF. The chain links TRBV5-1 to TRBJ1-1; 9 bases agree with TRBD1. J was trimmed by 7 bases and V by 4 bases; bases with no gene match: 5. Germline CDR1 SGHRS, CDR2 YFSETQ. The CDR3 is made up of 13 amino acids.

The chain carries TRBV1 and TRBJ2-6; the table calls TRBD1, which could not be checked here. TRBV1 is termed a pseudogene. The CDR3 extends over 18 amino acids. CDR3 coding DNA: TGCACCAGCAGCTCATCTCGTTGTGCACAAAGTCGGGCCAACGTCCTGACTTTC. Protein: CTSSSSRCAQSRANVLTF.

The V call is TRBV9, the J call TRBJ2-2; TRBD2 aligns across 10 bases. There are 15 residues in the CDR3. After removal of 5 bases from V and 5 bases from J, the junction contained 6 bases not matched to a gene. Germline CDR1 SGDLS, CDR2 YYNGEE. The CDR3 nucleotides are TGTGCCAGCAGTTCGGGACTAGCGCAGACCGGGGAGCTGTTTTTT. Encoded protein: CASSSGLAQTGELFF.

This clone was observed a few times. V and J are TRBV7-2 and TRBJ2-1; a weak D match, TRBD2 (5 bases). The CDR3 loop spans 12 amino acids. Trimming removed 5 bases at V and 6 bases at J, with 8 bases between. Looked up from germline, CDR1 is SGHTA and CDR2 is FQGNSA. The CDR3, as DNA: TGTGCCAGCAGCCCTACTAGCAATGAGCAGTTCTTC. This codes for CASSPTSNEQFF.

This chain joins TRBV18 and TRBJ1-1; 8 bases are a match to TRBD1. Germline V lookup: CDR1 KGHSH, CDR2 LQKENI. The CDR3 spans 13 residues. The ends lost 2 bases at V and 10 bases at J; junction bases unmatched: 6. This CDR3 is CASSPFGQGRAFF. CDR3 bases: TGTGCCAGCTCACCATTCGGACAGGGACGAGCTTTCTTT.

The V call is TRBV7-6, the J call TRBJ2-1; 16 positions match TRBD2. Germline V gene lookup returns CDR1 SGHVS and CDR2 FNYEAQ. The CDR3 is made up of 18 amino acids. The junction had 5 bases not matched to a gene; V was cut back by 5 bases and J by 1 base. CDR3 amino acids: CASSGGLAGGGSYNEQFF. The CDR3 coding sequence is TGTGCCAGCAGCGGGGGACTAGCGGGAGGGGGTTCCTACAATGAGCAGTTCTTC.

The genes are TRBV2 and TRBJ2-1, with D unclear. Germline V gene lookup returns CDR1 SNHLY and CDR2 FYNNEI. The CDR3 runs 16 residues. Trimming stripped 0 bases from V and 6 bases from J, with 15 bases between. The chain's CDR3 is CASSEASSLVGNEQFF. The CDR3 DNA follows: TGTGCCAGCAGTGAAGCTTCGAGTTTAGTCGGCAATGAGCAGTTCTTC.

The chain links TRBV19 to TRBJ1-5; D ambiguous. Per germline, CDR1 LNHDA and CDR2 SQIVND (reference sequence). V shed 7 bases and J shed 2 bases, with 9 bases lying between them. The CDR3 length is 13 residues. The CDR3 is CASKTVGNQPQHF. CDR3 nucleotide sequence: TGTGCCAGTAAAACAGTGGGCAATCAGCCCCAGCATTTT. Full variable domain (rest looked up from reference TRBV19 and TRBJ1-5): DGGITQSPKYLFRKEGQNVTLSCEQNLNHDAMYWYRQDPGQGLRLIYYSQIVNDFQKGDIAEGYSVSREKKESFPLTVTSAQKNPTAFYLCASKTVGNQPQHFGDGTRLSIL.

The sample holds a few counts of this clone. The gene calls are TRBV19 and TRBJ2-2, with 7 bases identical to TRBD2. The junction had 22 bases not matched to a gene; V was cut back by 3 bases and J by 3 bases. The germline gives CDR1 LNHDA, CDR2 SQIVND (reference sequence). The CDR3 covers 21 residues. CDR3 nucleotide sequence: TGTGCCAGTAGTATGAGGAAATTGTCCCTAGCGGCCAAGGTTTACACCGGGGAGCTGTTTTTT. It translates to CASSMRKLSLAAKVYTGELFF.

V is TRBV29-1 and J is TRBJ2-4; 8 nucleotides align to TRBD1. The V and J ends lost 7 bases and 6 bases, in that order; junction bases with no gene match: 5. The CDR3 has 12 residues. Germline V lookup: CDR1 SQVTM, CDR2 ANQGSEA. CDR3 sequence reads: CSAGQEINIQYF. CDR3 DNA sequence: TGCAGCGCGGGACAGGAGATAAACATTCAGTACTTC.

The V and J genes are TRBV9 and TRBJ1-1, with D possibly being TRBD1 (5 bases). Trimming cost V 0 bases and J 4 bases, with 10 bases left between them. From germline, CDR1 is SGDLS and CDR2 YYNGEE. The CDR3 has 14 amino acids. This CDR3 is CASSVEGSGTEAFF. The DNA of the CDR3 is TGTGCCAGCAGCGTAGAGGGGTCGGGCACTGAAGCTTTCTTT.

The chain employs TRBV6-5 and TRBJ2-7; 9 nucleotides align to TRBD1. V was pared by 7 bases and J by 4 bases, with 11 bases of the junction left unmatched. CDR3 length equals 15 residues. The germline gives CDR1 MNHEY, CDR2 SVGAGI. The CDR3 bases are TGTGCCAGCAAAACGATGACAGGGGGGGTTTACGAGCAGTACTTC. Protein sequence: CASKTMTGGVYEQYF.